Given below is one T cell receptor (beta chain) in context. The antigen remains undetermined. The sample belongs to a study of T cell responses to AZD1222 COVID-19 vaccine. CDR3 length: 14 amino acids. Between the trimmed V and J ends, which lost 5 bases and 8 bases, there was a span of 16 bases. The germline V gene has CDR1 SEHNR and CDR2 FQNEAQ (reference sequence). Study-wide points: Seropositive AZD1222 recipients at baseline numbered only 6 or 7. Close to half of all spike-specific TCRs reportedly target regions of the variants that are unmutated.

Only in-frame clones appear in the TCRdb table, and some are missing; sequencing was by immunoSEQ multiplex PCR. Of 140,000 to 150,000 clones listed, around 93% are singletons. The receptor comes from an adult who received the AZD1222 COVID-19 vaccine. Source: peripheral blood, taken 28 days after the second AZD1222 dose. V gene TRBV7-9 combines with J gene TRBJ2-1, with a possible D match to TRBD2 (6 bases). CDR3 in amino acids: CASSPSGRGYEQFF. For the CDR3, the DNA is TGTGCCAGCAGCCCCAGTGGGCGGGGCTATGAGCAGTTCTTC.